This passage covers 29 T cell receptor beta chains from one sample sequenced in a study of blood T cell repertoires in COVID-19. TCRdb's copy holds only in-frame clones and misses some; the assay was immunoSEQ multiplex PCR. The sample contains 180,000 or so clones, around 86% of which appear only once. The material sequenced was peripheral blood. The receptors come from a man aged 55 to 70 with acute or convalescent COVID-19.

The CDR3 reads CASSPRLVADTQYF. The CDR3 DNA sequence: TGTGCCAGCAGCCCCAGACTAGTTGCAGATACGCAGTATTTT. The chain uses TRBV9 and TRBJ2-3, with D tentatively TRBD2 (6 bases). The CDR3 runs 14 residues. V lost 4 bases to trimming and J lost 4 bases, with 13 bases between them. Per the germline V gene, CDR1 is SGDLS and CDR2 is YYNGEE.

The chain joins TRBV7-3 to TRBJ2-1, with D tentatively TRBD2 (5 bases). Trimming took off 5 bases at V and 10 bases at J, with 24 bases between the two ends. Germline values: CDR1 SGHTA, CDR2 FQGTGA. This CDR3 contains 16 residues. For the CDR3, the DNA is TGTGCCAGCAGCCCAAGAGGTAGCGTGCCGCTGCGGGAGCAGTTCTTC. This codes for CASSPRGSVPLREQFF.

The CDR3 protein is CSVEFPTSGPYEQYF. DNA for the CDR3: TGCAGCGTTGAGTTCCCGACTAGCGGACCCTACGAGCAGTACTTC. This chain connects TRBV29-1 to TRBJ2-7; 9 positions agree with TRBD2. Germline CDR1 and CDR2: SQVTM and ANQGSEA. J gave up 2 bases and V 3 bases, and 8 bases lay outside the gene matches. This CDR3 has 15 residues.

This sequence joins TRBV19 and TRBJ2-7; 7 bases fit TRBD1. Trimming removed 3 bases from V and 0 bases from J; junction bases left unmatched: 8. This CDR3 is 16 amino acids long. Germline CDR1 and CDR2: LNHDA and SQIVND (reference sequence). CDR3 residues: CASSMETGRYSYEQYF. CDR3 nucleotide sequence: TGTGCCAGTAGTATGGAGACAGGGCGATACTCCTACGAGCAGTACTTC.

This chain joins TRBV7-3 and TRBJ2-3, with TRBD2 matching 11 bases. This CDR3 contains 17 residues. Germline V gene sequence: CDR1 SGHTA, CDR2 FQGTGA. V gave up 2 bases and J gave up 5 bases; unmatched junction bases: 9. CDR3 nucleotide sequence: TGTGCCAGCAGCTTAGGGACTAGCGGTACCTCCGGAGATACGCAGTATTTT. Translation: CASSLGTSGTSGDTQYF.

The chain uses TRBV5-8 and TRBJ2-7; TRBD1 aligns across 10 bases. V lost 1 base, J lost 7 bases, and 5 bases stayed unmatched. Germline loops: CDR1 SGHTS, CDR2 YDEGEE. CDR3 length equals 14 residues. Written as DNA, the CDR3 is TGTGCCAGCAGCTTGACGGACAGGGGGTTGGAGCAGTACTTC. The encoded protein is CASSLTDRGLEQYF. Using reference TRBV5-8 and TRBJ2-7 for the parts outside the CDR3, the full variable domain is EAGVTQSPTHLIKTRGQQATLRCSPISGHTSVYWYQQALGLGLQFLLWYDEGEERNRGNFPPRFSGRQFPNYSSELNVNALELEDSALYLCASSLTDRGLEQYFGPGTRLTVT.

The V and J genes are TRBV27 and TRBJ2-3; TRBD1 agrees at 9 bases. Germline CDR1 MNHEY, CDR2 SMNVEV (reference sequence). The trim removed 1 base at V and 4 bases at J, leaving 3 bases unmatched. The CDR3 consists of 15 residues. The DNA of the CDR3 is TGTGCCAGCAGTTTATTGGGACAGGGAGCAGATACGCAGTATTTT. It yields the protein CASSLLGQGADTQYF.

The genes are TRBV11-1 and TRBJ2-5; 7 nucleotides line up with TRBD1. The trim removed 0 bases at V and 9 bases at J, leaving 7 bases unmatched. The CDR3 has 14 residues. Germline-derived CDR1 and CDR2 are SGHAT and FQDESV (reference sequence). Written as DNA, the CDR3 is TGTGCCAGCAGCTTAGCAGCAGGGGGACGGGCCCAGTACTTC. This encodes CASSLAAGGRAQYF. Looking up the rest from reference TRBV11-1 and TRBJ2-5 gives the full variable domain: EAEVAQSPRYKITEKSQAVAFWCDPISGHATLYWYRQILGQGPELLVQFQDESVVDDSQLPKDRFSAERLKGVDSTLKIQPAELGDSAMYLCASSLAAGGRAQYFGPGTRLLVL.

The chain has TRBV4-1 and TRBJ2-2; D is ambiguous. This CDR3 spans 14 amino acids. V shed 1 base and J shed 5 bases, with 8 bases lying between them. Germline V gene lookup returns CDR1 MGHRA and CDR2 YSYEKL. This CDR3 reads CASSQVSLTGELFF. The CDR3, as DNA: TGCGCCAGCAGCCAAGTCTCCCTGACCGGGGAGCTGTTTTTT.

The CDR3 reads CASSFDSLYEQYF. The CDR3 DNA reads as TGTGCCAGCAGTTTCGACAGCCTTTACGAGCAGTACTTC. The chain couples TRBV28 to TRBJ2-7; perhaps TRBD1 as D (5 bases). Deletions cut 3 bases from V and 4 bases from J, with 10 bases between. The CDR3 sequence is 13 residues long. Germline V gene data show CDR1 as MDHEN and CDR2 as SYDVKM.

This chain joins TRBV3-1 (or the pseudogene TRBV3-2) and TRBJ2-7; 9 nucleotides align to TRBD2. The CDR3 extends over 17 amino acids. Losses at the gene ends were 4 bases for V and 0 bases for J; bases not matched to a gene: 10. CDR1 and CDR2 (germline): LGHDT, YNNKEL (reference sequence). CDR3 DNA sequence: TGTGCCAGCAGCCCTCATCTAGCGGGACTTAGCTCCTACGAGCAGTACTTC. It translates to CASSPHLAGLSSYEQYF.

The rearrangement joins TRBV6-1 to TRBJ2-2; D uncertain. The CDR3 covers 14 residues. V gave up 1 base and J gave up 4 bases, with 7 bases separating them. Germline CDR1 and CDR2: MNHNS and SASEGT. The CDR3 sequence: CASSEVVGTGELFF. CDR3 coding DNA: TGTGCCAGCAGTGAAGTAGTCGGCACCGGGGAGCTGTTTTTT.

Ten or more counts support this clone. This sequence joins TRBV27 and TRBJ2-3; 12 bases fit TRBD2. Trimming removed 5 bases from V and 2 bases from J; junction bases left unmatched: 14. Germline lookup yields CDR1 MNHEY and CDR2 SMNVEV (reference sequence). The CDR3 loop spans 19 amino acids. The CDR3 nucleotides read TGTGCCAGCAGTCCACCCCGAGGACTAGCGGGAAAACACACAGATACGCAGTATTTT. Its protein is CASSPPRGLAGKHTDTQYF.

The rearrangement uses TRBV21-1 and TRBJ2-2; TRBD2, the D gene given by the table, was not confirmed from the DNA. TRBV21-1 represents a pseudogene. This CDR3 has 16 residues. CDR3 DNA sequence: TGTGCCAGCAGCACCGAGGTTTTTGAGAACACCGGGGAGCTGTTTTTT. This translates into CASSTEVFENTGELFF.

The rearrangement links TRBV28 to TRBJ1-1; D call uncertain. This CDR3 is built from 14 residues. The germline V gene has CDR1 MDHEN and CDR2 SYDVKM. The ends were cut back, 4 bases at V and 2 bases at J, with 11 bases in the middle. The CDR3 DNA sequence: TGTGCCAGCAGTTCGGGATCCCAAAACACTGAAGCTTTCTTT. Translation: CASSSGSQNTEAFF. The full variable domain, rest sourced from reference TRBV28 and TRBJ1-1, is DVKVTQSSRYLVKRTGEKVFLECVQDMDHENMFWYRQDPGLGLRLIYFSYDVKMKEKGDIPEGYSVSREKKERFSLILESASTNQTSMYLCASSSGSQNTEAFFGQGTRLTVV.

In its sample, this clone was seen a few times. The V gene is TRBV7-9, the J gene TRBJ2-3, with unresolved D. The germline V and J ends were trimmed by 10 bases and 0 bases, with 8 bases remaining between them. Germline values: CDR1 SEHNR, CDR2 FQNEAQ (reference sequence). This CDR3 comprises 12 residues. CDR3 bases: TGTGCCACCATACTTAGCACAGATACGCAGTATTTT. It specifies CATILSTDTQYF.

V is TRBV20-1 and J is TRBJ2-1; 12 nucleotides align to TRBD2. Germline CDR1 and CDR2: DFQATT and SNEGSKA (reference sequence). The CDR3 extends over 14 amino acids. The J segment lost 10 bases and the V segment lost 3 bases, leaving 7 bases of the junction unmatched. The CDR3 DNA reads as TGCAGTGCTAGTACCGGACTAGCGGGAAGCGAGCAGTTCTTC. It is translated as CSASTGLAGSEQFF.

The chain recombines TRBV7-9 with TRBJ1-1; D may be TRBD1 (6 bases). Germline CDR1 and CDR2: SEHNR and FQNEAQ (reference sequence). Trimming left V 6 bases short and J 6 bases short, with 17 bases between. The CDR3 length is 14 residues. The CDR3 sequence: CASRGAGAKSEAFF. For the CDR3, the DNA is TGTGCCAGCAGAGGGGCAGGGGCCAAATCTGAAGCTTTCTTT.

This chain connects TRBV19 to TRBJ2-5; 12 positions match TRBD2. This CDR3 has 15 amino acids. V lost 3 bases and J lost 2; bases outside the gene matches: 1. The V gene's germline CDR1 is LNHDA and CDR2 SQIVND (reference sequence). CDR3 nucleotide sequence: TGTGCCAGTAGTATTCTAGCGGGAGGGCAAGAGACCCAGTACTTC. Its translation: CASSILAGGQETQYF. The variable domain in full, with the rest retrieved from reference TRBV19 and TRBJ2-5, is DGGITQSPKYLFRKEGQNVTLSCEQNLNHDAMYWYRQDPGQGLRLIYYSQIVNDFQKGDIAEGYSVSREKKESFPLTVTSAQKNPTAFYLCASSILAGGQETQYFGPGTRLLVL.

V and J are TRBV6-5 and TRBJ2-7; 7 nucleotides line up with TRBD2. The CDR3 loop spans 13 amino acids. In germline, CDR1 is MNHEY, CDR2 SVGAGI. V was pared by 10 bases and J by 2 bases, with 8 bases of the junction left unmatched. As DNA, the CDR3 is TGTGCCACCTCTAGCGGCCCGACCTACGAGCAGTACTTC. Translation gives CATSSGPTYEQYF.

V is TRBV2 and J is TRBJ2-5; 7 nucleotides agree with TRBD1. The CDR3 consists of 13 residues. CDR1 SNHLY and CDR2 FYNNEI come from the germline V gene. V gave up 11 bases and J gave up 6 bases; unmatched junction bases: 12. The CDR3 DNA sequence: TGTGCCGGGGATAGGGGACAGAAAAAGACCCAGTACTTC. As protein: CAGDRGQKKTQYF.

The chain has TRBV25-1 and TRBJ1-4; 10 bases match TRBD1. The junction had 4 bases not matched to a gene; V was cut back by 0 bases and J by 6 bases. Germline CDR1 reads MGHDK; CDR2 reads SYGVNS. This CDR3 spans 16 amino acids. CDR3 bases: TGTGCCAGCAGTGAATATAGGACAGGGGGACATGAAAAACTGTTTTTT. Amino acid sequence: CASSEYRTGGHEKLFF. The full variable domain, its missing parts supplied by reference TRBV25-1 and TRBJ1-4, is EADIYQTPRYLVIGTGKKITLECSQTMGHDKMYWYQQDPGMELHLIHYSYGVNSTEKGDLSSESTVSRIRTEHFPLTLESARPSHTSQYLCASSEYRTGGHEKLFFGSGTQLSVL.

The chain recombines TRBV7-9 with TRBJ1-2; D is uncertain. Trimming shortened V by 5 bases and J by 2 bases, and 12 bases separated the two germline ends. CDR3 size: 14 residues. Germline loops: CDR1 SEHNR, CDR2 FQNEAQ (reference sequence). The CDR3 bases are TGTGCCAGCAGCCGCCATTCACAAAACTATGGCTACACCTTC. This encodes CASSRHSQNYGYTF. Using reference TRBV7-9 and TRBJ1-2 for the parts outside the CDR3, the full variable domain is DTGVSQNPRHKITKRGQNVTFRCDPISEHNRLYWYRQTLGQGPEFLTYFQNEAQLEKSRLLSDRFSAERPKGSFSTLEIQRTEQGDSAMYLCASSRHSQNYGYTFGSGTRLTVV.

This clone is a singleton in its sample. The genes are TRBV7-9 and TRBJ1-1; D perhaps matches TRBD1 (5 bases). Per the germline V gene, CDR1 is SEHNR and CDR2 is FQNEAQ (reference sequence). The V and J ends lost 8 bases and 0 bases respectively, with 10 bases between them. This CDR3 contains 13 residues. As DNA, the CDR3 is TGTGCCAGCGTCAAGGGGATGAACACTGAAGCTTTCTTT. Its translation: CASVKGMNTEAFF.

This chain links TRBV5-8 with TRBJ1-1; 12 bases are a match to TRBD1. The ends lost 5 bases at V and 2 bases at J; junction bases unmatched: 13. The CDR3 sequence is 18 residues long. Germline V gene data show CDR1 as SGHTS and CDR2 as YDEGEE. The CDR3 reads CASRQTPGQGAPNTEAFF. The CDR3 nucleotides read TGTGCCAGCAGACAAACCCCGGGACAGGGGGCACCTAACACTGAAGCTTTCTTT.

The rearrangement joins TRBV7-3 to TRBJ2-1; a possible D gene is TRBD1 (6 bases). V was pared by 5 bases and J by 4 bases, with 9 bases between. Looked up from germline, CDR1 is SGHTA and CDR2 is FQGTGA. The CDR3 totals 13 residues. In nucleotides, the CDR3 is TGTGCCAGCAGCCAGGGGCTTTACAATGAGCAGTTCTTC. Translating gives CASSQGLYNEQFF.

The table lists this clone with a count of one. V gene TRBV7-3 combines with J gene TRBJ1-1; D is perhaps TRBD1 (6 bases). The CDR3 has 14 amino acids. V shed 5 bases and J shed 6 bases, with 16 bases lying between them. Per germline, CDR1 SGHTA and CDR2 FQGTGA. This CDR3 reads CASSLGTSGSEAFF. The CDR3 DNA is TGTGCCAGCAGCCTAGGGACATCGGGGTCTGAAGCTTTCTTT.

The V call is TRBV2, the J call TRBJ1-5; D perhaps matches TRBD1 (5 bases). Germline V CDR1 and CDR2: SNHLY, FYNNEI. The CDR3 runs 13 residues. V dropped 6 bases and J dropped 7 bases, with 13 bases sitting between them. CDR3 sequence (DNA): TGTGCCAGCAGGGAGCAGGGTGGGCAGCCCCAGCATTTT. It translates to CASREQGGQPQHF. The whole variable domain, filled in from reference TRBV2 and TRBJ1-5, reads EPEVTQTPSHQVTQMGQEVILRCVPISNHLYFYWYRQILGQKVEFLVSFYNNEISEKSEIFDDQFSVERPDGSNFTLKIRSTKLEDSAMYFCASREQGGQPQHFGDGTRLSIL.

DNA of the CDR3: TGTGCCAGCAGCTCGAGGACAGATACGCAGTATTTT. It is translated as CASSSRTDTQYF. The rearrangement uses TRBV7-3 and TRBJ2-3; D uncertain. This CDR3 is built from 12 residues. V gave up 4 bases and J gave up 3 bases, with 5 bases separating them. CDR1 is SGHTA, CDR2 FQGTGA, per germline.